What follows are 8 T cell receptor beta chains derived from one specimen sequenced in a study of CD8 T cells in ankylosing spondylitis. MiXCR was run by TCRdb on the 5' RACE reads, yielding one entry per CDR3 protein. Of 310,000 or so distinct CDR3 sequences listed, around 20% are singletons. Sequencing was carried out using blood, either unsorted or a sorted T cell fraction (not recorded which). The receptor set was obtained from a male donor with ankylosing spondylitis or in good health (not recorded which).

This clonotype was seen a few times. The chain links TRBV20-1 to TRBJ2-1; 9 bases are shared with TRBD2. Per germline, CDR1 DFQATT and CDR2 SNEGSKA (reference sequence). The CDR3 has 15 amino acids. Unmatched junction bases numbered 2, after V lost 1 base and J lost 1 base. CDR3 region: CSARGRGGSYNEQFF. The CDR3 DNA reads TGCAGTGCTAGAGGGCGGGGGGGATCCTACAATGAGCAGTTCTTC.

This clonotype occurred many times. The V gene is TRBV20-1, the J gene TRBJ1-1; D ambiguous. V was cut by 3 bases and J by 2 bases, with 13 bases left in between. There are 14 residues in the CDR3. Per the germline V gene, CDR1 is DFQATT and CDR2 is SNEGSKA (reference sequence). CDR3 nucleotides: TGCAGTGCTAGTGGTCTCACGGGTAACACTGAAGCTTTCTTT. Translated: CSASGLTGNTEAFF.

This clonotype has a handful of counts. The rearrangement joins TRBV2 to TRBJ2-2; 12 bases are shared with TRBD1. The CDR3 contains 18 residues. Germline assignment: CDR1 SNHLY and CDR2 FYNNEI. V was pared by 7 bases and J by 4 bases, with 13 bases of the junction left unmatched. This CDR3 reads CASKSGTGGLPSTGELFF. The DNA of the CDR3 is TGTGCCAGCAAATCCGGGACAGGGGGCTTGCCGAGCACCGGGGAGCTGTTTTTT.

This rearrangement joins TRBV5-5 to TRBJ1-1; 7 nucleotides agree with TRBD1. Germline trimming cut 3 bases from V and 5 bases from J; bases unmatched to any gene: 7. CDR1 is SGHKS and CDR2 is YYEKEE in the germline V gene (reference sequence). The CDR3 has 14 amino acids. The CDR3 is CASSWADRDTEAFF. In nucleotides, the CDR3 is TGTGCCAGCAGCTGGGCCGACAGGGATACTGAAGCTTTCTTT.

J is TRBJ2-1 and V is TRBV5-1; D is perhaps TRBD2 (6 bases). The germline V and J ends were trimmed by 4 bases and 6 bases, with 23 bases remaining between them. From germline, CDR1 is SGHRS and CDR2 YFSETQ. The CDR3 runs 17 residues. CDR3 coding DNA: TGCGCCAGCAGCACAGGACCTCTAGCGAGAATTTTCAATGAGCAGTTCTTC. This sequence encodes CASSTGPLARIFNEQFF.

The chain employs TRBV14 and TRBJ1-2; D not resolved. Trimming removed 4 bases at V and 8 bases at J, with 14 bases between. Per germline, CDR1 SGHDN and CDR2 FVKESK. This CDR3 region has 13 residues. The CDR3 loop reads CASSPERSGGYTF. CDR3 nucleotide sequence: TGTGCCAGCAGCCCCGAGAGATCGGGGGGCTACACCTTC.

This clonotype was seen at least ten times. The CDR3 protein is CASSQSPTSGSSDTQYF. In nucleotides, the CDR3 is TGTGCCAGCAGCCAGTCCCCGACTAGCGGGAGTTCAGATACGCAGTATTTT. The chain has TRBV4-2 and TRBJ2-3, with 12 bases that match TRBD2. The germline CDR1 and CDR2 sequences are LGHNA and YNFKEQ. The V and J ends lost 3 bases and 4 bases, in that order; junction bases with no gene match: 8. This CDR3 has 17 amino acids.

This clonotype was detected only a few times. The chain uses TRBV4-1 and TRBJ2-3, with TRBD2 matching over 9 bases. Germline CDR1 reads MGHRA; CDR2 reads YSYEKL. V was clipped by 1 base and J by 5 bases; unmatched bases: 10. The CDR3 totals 17 residues. CDR3 protein: CASSQAMTSGGIDTQYF. As DNA, the CDR3 is TGCGCCAGCAGCCAAGCTATGACTAGCGGAGGGATAGATACGCAGTATTTT.